This is a list of T cell receptor beta chains from one sample in a study of T cells in localized non-small cell lung cancer. Profiled with immunoSEQ multiplex PCR; TCRdb holds only in-frame clones, not every one. This table holds over 800 clones, around 21% found once. The source material was normal lung tissue next to the tumor, sampled before any cancer treatment. The source is a male donor older than 55 with stage II squamous cell lung carcinoma. Each CDR3 is given with its conserved first and last residue. The D gene is left open where the match is weak. A clone size is listed for some rows: how often the clone was seen (once, few, many), or a class if it is expanded.

few,TRBV14,TRBJ2-7,TRBD1,TGTGCCAGAGACCACAATGGACAGGGAGTCTACGAGCAGTACTTC,CARDHNGQGVYEQYF
-,TRBV19,TRBJ1-1,-,TGTGCCAGTAGTATAGTAAACACTGAAGCTTTCTTT,CASSIVNTEAFF
few,TRBV11-3,TRBJ1-4,-,TGTGCCAGCAGCCAATGGGGCGGAACTAATGAAAAACTGTTTTTT,CASSQWGGTNEKLFF
medium-sized,TRBV6-8,TRBJ2-5,-,TGTGCCATCCACGGACCAGAGATGGAGACCCAGTACTTC,CAIHGPEMETQYF
-,TRBV11-3,TRBJ2-7,TRBD2,TGTGCCAGCAGCTCCGGGACTATGGTGGGCGAGCAGTACTTC,CASSSGTMVGEQYF
few,TRBV9,TRBJ2-3,TRBD1,TGTGCCAGCAGCCCGATGACAGGGAATATGGATACGCAGTATTTT,CASSPMTGNMDTQYF
-,TRBV11-3,TRBJ2-1,TRBD1,TGTGCCAGCAGCTCCCGGGACAGGGGAAGCTACAATGAGCAGTTCTTC,CASSSRDRGSYNEQFF
-,TRBV25-1,TRBJ2-7,-,TGTGCCAGCAGTGAAAGGGACGTGGCCTACGAGCAGTACTTC,CASSERDVAYEQYF
medium-sized,TRBV28,TRBJ2-3,-,TGTGCCAGCAGGGGACCCGCCCAAGGGACGCAGTATTTT,CASRGPAQGTQYF
few,TRBV29-1,TRBJ1-1,-,TGCTCCGGAAGGTCGGCAGCTAGGGATCACACTGAAGCTTTCTTT,CSGRSAARDHTEAFF
-,TRBV30,TRBJ2-7,-,TGTGCCTGGAGTGTTACGGGGGCCGACGAGCAGTACTTC,CAWSVTGADEQYF
-,TRBV19,TRBJ2-7,TRBD1,TGTGCCAGTAGTATACCGGGACAGGGGACCGAGCAGTACTTC,CASSIPGQGTEQYF
-,TRBV18,TRBJ2-7,-,TGTGCCAGCTCACCAAGGCGGGACTCCTACGAGCAGTACTTC,CASSPRRDSYEQYF
large,TRBV14,TRBJ1-1,-,TGTGCCAGCAGCGAACAGATATTCGACACTGAAGCTTTCTTT,CASSEQIFDTEAFF
few,TRBV1,TRBJ1-1,-,TGCGCCAGCAGCCAAGATCGAGGGGTGCGGACTGAAGCTTTCTTT,CASSQDRGVRTEAFF
few,TRBV11-3,TRBJ1-1,TRBD1,TGTGCCAGCACAGGGACAGGGGGCATAACCGAAGCTTTCTTT,CASTGTGGITEAFF
few,TRBV29-1,TRBJ1-4,TRBD1,TGCAGCGTCATCACAGGGGGCGCGGAGGAAAAACTGTTTTTT,CSVITGGAEEKLFF
-,TRBV28,TRBJ2-5,TRBD1,TGTGCCAGCAGTCAGGACAGGGGGGAGACCCAGTACTTC,CASSQDRGETQYF
few,TRBV11-3,TRBJ2-7,-,TGTGCCAGCACCCTAAGGGAGGGGACAGAGTACGAGCAGTACTTC,CASTLREGTEYEQYF
few,TRBV28,TRBJ2-6,TRBD1,TGTGCCAGCAGTTTAGACAGGGGAGGCTCTGGGGCCAACGTCCTGACTTTC,CASSLDRGGSGANVLTF
-,TRBV29-1,TRBJ1-2,-,TGCAGCGTTGAAGATAGTGACAGAACTAACTATGGCTACACCTTC,CSVEDSDRTNYGYTF
few,TRBV11-3,TRBJ2-2,-,TGTGCCAGCAGCTTAGTTACAGGGCGGAACACCGGGGAGCTGTTTTTT,CASSLVTGRNTGELFF
medium-sized,TRBV6-8,TRBJ2-7,-,TGTGCCAGCGCATCTTTCGGGGGAAGAGGGGCCACCTACGAGCAGTACTTC,CASASFGGRGATYEQYF
few,TRBV6-8,TRBJ2-7,TRBD1,TGTGCCAGCAGATCCCCGGGACAGGGGGTCGACGAGCAGTACTTC,CASRSPGQGVDEQYF
few,TRBV11-3,TRBJ1-5,-,TGTGCCAGCAGCTTGGCCGGCAGACCCAATTATAGCAATCAGCCCCAGCATTTT,CASSLAGRPNYSNQPQHF
-,TRBV11-3,TRBJ2-3,TRBD1,TGTGCCAGCAGCCTCACGGACAGGGGTCTCGATACGCAGTATTTT,CASSLTDRGLDTQYF
-,TRBV6-8,TRBJ2-6,-,TGTGCCATCAGTTTCAAGCTCTGTCGGGCCAACGTCCTGACTTTC,CAISFKLCRANVLTF
-,TRBV28,TRBJ1-5,-,TGTGCCAGCAGCATCAGTGGGGGCGCAGGACAGCCCCAGCATTTT,CASSISGGAGQPQHF
once,TRBV19,TRBJ1-2,TRBD1,TGTGCCAGTAGTAAACAGGGGAACTATGGCTACACCTTC,CASSKQGNYGYTF
-,TRBV11-3,TRBJ2-1,TRBD2,TGTGCCAGCAGCTTGGCCGGGACTAGCGGTTACAATGAGCAGTTCTTC,CASSLAGTSGYNEQFF
few,TRBV9,TRBJ2-2,-,TGTGCCAGCAGCGCCGAGGGGGTTACAAACACCGGGGAGCTGTTTTTT,CASSAEGVTNTGELFF
few,TRBV6-1,TRBJ2-5,TRBD2,TGTGCCAGCAGTGAAGCGCCCGGGGGGATTCGAGAGACCCAGTACTTC,CASSEAPGGIRETQYF
-,TRBV11-3,TRBJ1-1,-,TGTGCCAGCAGCAATAAGACAGGGAACACTGAAGCTTTCTTT,CASSNKTGNTEAFF
-,TRBV11-3,TRBJ1-1,TRBD1,TGTGCCAGCAGCTTTGGGACAGGAGGGAACACTGAAGCTTTCTTT,CASSFGTGGNTEAFF
-,TRBV15,TRBJ2-7,TRBD2,TGTGCCACCAGCAGACAAACTAGCGGCCCCTACGAGCAGTACTTC,CATSRQTSGPYEQYF
few,TRBV11-3,TRBJ2-3,-,TGTGCCAGCAGCCAGGGTGAGGGGGGGCAGTCAGATACGCAGTATTTT,CASSQGEGGQSDTQYF
few,TRBV19,TRBJ1-1,-,TGTGCCATTCTGCTGGGCACTGAAGCTTTCTTT,CAILLGTEAFF
-,TRBV7-2,TRBJ1-1,-,TGTGCCAGCAGCTTAGGGAGGGTCACTGAAGCTTTCTTT,CASSLGRVTEAFF
few,TRBV6-8,TRBJ1-1,-,TGTGCCAGCAGAATGACCGTGGCGGGGACTGAAGCTTTCTTT,CASRMTVAGTEAFF
medium-sized,TRBV7-2,TRBJ1-2,TRBD1,TGTGCCAGCAGGACAGGGGGGCTCTATGGCTACACCTTC,CASRTGGLYGYTF
-,TRBV12-5,TRBJ1-4,TRBD1,TGTGCTAGTGGCCAGGGGACAGGAGGAGATGAAAAACTGTTTTTT,CASGQGTGGDEKLFF
few,TRBV6-8,TRBJ1-1,-,TGTGCCAGCAGACAAACGGGGTATGCTGAAGCTTTCTTT,CASRQTGYAEAFF
-,TRBV30,TRBJ2-7,-,TGTGCCTGGAGTGCCGGGACACTCTACGAGCAGTACTTC,CAWSAGTLYEQYF
-,TRBV6-8,TRBJ2-1,-,TGTGCCAGCACCCCCAAGTACTATCCCGACAATGAGCAGTTCTTC,CASTPKYYPDNEQFF